This TCR beta chain was retrieved from a study of shared clonotypes between healthy human individuals. General study points: There were few donors, and this limited the genetic and exposure-history diversity represented.

In its sample, this clone was seen a few times. Its antigen is as yet unknown. Assay used: immunoSEQ multiplex PCR; TCRdb lists only in-frame clones, some missing. The data contain 2 million to 2.5 million clones, roughly 92% of them singletons. Germline V gives CDR1 SGDLS, CDR2 YYNGEE. Trimming shortened V by 3 bases and J by 5 bases, and 14 bases separated the two germline ends. The CDR3 sequence is 14 residues long. The healthy adult donors were HIV-negative and reported no recent acute infections or vaccinations. The investigators split CD4+ cells into a CD45RA+ naive subset and a CD45RA-negative memory subset.

Sequencing was done on a sample of naive CD4+ T cells from PBMCs. Noted subset: CD45RA+ positively selected. The chain combines TRBV9 with TRBJ1-2; D gene unclear. This sequence originates from a man aged 18-30 years in good health. Some clones in this sample may be carry-over from other donors' samples. CDR3: CASSDNMGAYGYTF. DNA for the CDR3: TGTGCCAGCAGCGATAACATGGGAGCGTATGGCTACACCTTC.